This section outlines one T cell receptor (beta chain) sequence together with its context. Its target antigen remains unknown. No base quality values were provided; no much bigger clone lies one nucleotide off. This sample was taken from a study of blood T cell repertoires in COVID-19 (TCRdb year 2020). For the wider study: Collaborator samples came from the United States, Italy and Spain and covered acute and convalescent phases of COVID-19. Deeply sampled blood TCRbeta repertoires from subjects exposed to, actively infected with, or recovered from COVID-19 were included in the dataset. The material from the prospective study consisted of cDNA or gDNA derived from T cells, B-cell-depleted T cells, or PBMCs. Nearly every sample came with metadata listing a de-identified subject ID, COVID-19 status, age in years and sex. Where available, HLA class I and class II types were taken from metadata supplied by the sample provider and were not determined by assay-based typing. A freely available public database, intended as a resource for researchers studying the immune response to SARS-CoV-2, is where the repertoires were released. The samples were drawn from the first 160 participants of the ongoing ImmuneRACE study and from more than 1,000 subjects provided by 6 global collaborators.

Overall study outcomes, separate from this receptor: Clinical and demographic metadata were provided uncurated, with the amount varying by source and participant.

Counted from cysteine to phenylalanine, this CDR3 has 12 amino acids. Just CDR3 DNA is preserved here, 36 bases in frame from base 1. For CDR1 and CDR2, the germline V gene lists SGHRS and YFSETQ. A distance of 8 bases separates the germline ends of V and J, which lose 7 bases and 1 base respectively. Enrolling through a virtual design, the prospective study's participants ranged in age from roughly 18 to 89 years and lived across roughly 24 United States geographic areas. To assign participants to cohorts, the prospective study relied on clinical history that participants themselves reported in a screening survey and a study questionnaire. Recovered participants in ImmuneRACE Cohort 3 were defined by two consecutive negative NP/OP PCR tests, clearance by a healthcare professional, or resolution of symptoms. In the prospective study, mobile phlebotomists collected whole blood, serum and a nasopharyngeal or oropharyngeal swab from each participant. Over an approximately 2-month period, participants in the prospective study had the option of providing additional blood draws and questionnaires. Before DNA extraction, prospective study blood samples were shipped either frozen or at room temperature.

TCRbeta CDR3 regions were amplified from genomic DNA by means of the immunoSEQ Assay, a bias-controlled multiplex PCR. As for the original processing: The number of nucleated cells in each sample was estimated from the amplification of reference gene primers within the assay. Sequence reads were collapsed and filtered to measure the absolute abundance of every unique TCRbeta CDR3 rearrangement. Productive Simpson clonality was computed per sample as the square root of Simpson's diversity index over productive rearrangements. In TCRdb, the immuneACCESS table is reduced to in-frame sequences with V and J assigned. These tables do not hold every clone; where another copy was compared, an unresolved V gene accounts for under half, and the others remain unexplained. For V, J and clone size, that table is used; D and trimming come from the DNA. Within this sample are over 250,000 clones, with about 88% of them counted one time only. The top ten constitute roughly 2.5% of the sample.

In this chain, TRBV5-1 is recombined with TRBJ2-5; TRBD1 is a weak D gene call, 6 bases matching. The sequenced material came from PBMCs or T cells enriched from blood (not recorded which). The sequence derives from a man aged 55 to 70 who had recovered from COVID-19. The DNA reads as follows: TGCGCCAGCCGGACAGTCCAAGAGACCCAGTACTTC. Its protein product is CASRTVQETQYF.